This T cell receptor (beta chain) was identified in a study of immune cell composition in non-small cell lung cancer (dated by TCRdb to 2017 to 2019). A note on the overall study: To assign histologic subtype, which was mostly lung adenocarcinoma or squamous cell carcinoma, H&E was combined with p63, CK5, Napsin A and TTF-1 immunohistochemistry. Supplementary cohort #1 consisted of approximately 9 lung adenocarcinoma cases with paired tumour/lung TCR-beta sequencing and with TIL populations generated to assess tumour reactivity. Adaptive Biotechnologies TCR-beta sequencing was carried out on some 35 paired NSCLC tumour and non-adjacent lung specimens, as well as on roughly 26 tumour-only specimens. Several tumour specimens with TCR-beta data were of rare histological subtypes and were excluded from the subtype comparisons. Study-wide findings and limitations: Smoking pack-years did not significantly correlate with tumour TCR-beta clonality. Lung squamous cell carcinoma tumours had significantly higher Top 10 clone scores and productive clonality than lung adenocarcinoma tumours. The reactivity cohort was only approximately 9 cases, and tumour-reactive clones were not shown to share sequences with the dominant in vivo tumour-associated clones. Across under 12 adenocarcinoma cases, TIL tumour reactivity correlated strongly with maximal tumour-associated clone frequency but not with overall clonality. Nearly half of NSCLC cases had tumour-associated clones >0.5%, with around 74% of squamous carcinomas showing such clones compared with about 31% of adenocarcinomas.

A two-step multiplex PCR was used to amplify TCR-beta CDR3 regions from genomic DNA, and Illumina-compatible adaptors were added in the second step. As a commercial immunoSEQ service, TCR-beta immunosequencing was carried out on an Illumina platform. Per the original workflow: Repertoires were described by productive clonality and by Top 10 Clones, which is the percentage of T-cell templates coming from the ten most frequent sequences. Productive clonality ranged from 0 to 1, with 1 indicating a monoclonal population. Sequences comprising at least 0.1% of tumour T-cell templates but absent from matched non-adjacent lung were defined as tumour-associated clones and were identified via log10 scatter plots. Two-group comparisons used Student's t-tests, stages used ANOVA, and relationships used linear regression, analysed in GraphPad Prism7 and R. Imported from immuneACCESS, the table was reduced by TCRdb to in-frame sequences with V and J called. These copies leave out some clones; in studies compared against another copy, an unresolved V gene accounts for under half, and the cause of the remainder is not known. V, J and clone size are taken as reported in that table, and D and trimming were inferred from the DNA itself. Here the sample has roughly 10,000 clones; roughly 60% occur a single time. The ten largest account for roughly 18% of the sample.

Trimming removed 6 bases from V and 3 bases from J; the gene matches leave 15 bases unexplained. Per the germline V gene, LGHNA is the CDR1 and YSLEER is the CDR2. Its CDR3 holds 19 amino acids, cysteine through phenylalanine. Here the CDR3 DNA is all that survives: 57 bases in frame from base 1. For this clone: The antigen it binds to is not known. There are no base qualities to consult, and no much larger clone falls within one base.

From frozen aliquots of unsorted single-cell suspensions, genomic DNA was isolated using the QIAamp DNA kit. Tumour samples were surgically resected non-small cell lung cancer tissue. Tissues arrived within 2 hours after resection and were immediately processed into single-cell suspensions. Tissue was broken up mechanically, digested enzymatically with DNase I, collagenase I and hyaluronidase for roughly 28 minutes at 37 degrees C, and then filtered and RBC-lysed. This TCR derives from a human donor with non-small cell lung cancer. The sample taken for sequencing was lung tumor tissue. The chain links TRBV4-3 with TRBJ2-3; 13 bases in between match TRBD2. The DNA sequence follows: TGCGCCAGCAGTCTCGGACTAGCGGGAGAAGGGTATAGGACAGATACGCAGTATTTT. This is translated as CASSLGLAGEGYRTDTQYF.